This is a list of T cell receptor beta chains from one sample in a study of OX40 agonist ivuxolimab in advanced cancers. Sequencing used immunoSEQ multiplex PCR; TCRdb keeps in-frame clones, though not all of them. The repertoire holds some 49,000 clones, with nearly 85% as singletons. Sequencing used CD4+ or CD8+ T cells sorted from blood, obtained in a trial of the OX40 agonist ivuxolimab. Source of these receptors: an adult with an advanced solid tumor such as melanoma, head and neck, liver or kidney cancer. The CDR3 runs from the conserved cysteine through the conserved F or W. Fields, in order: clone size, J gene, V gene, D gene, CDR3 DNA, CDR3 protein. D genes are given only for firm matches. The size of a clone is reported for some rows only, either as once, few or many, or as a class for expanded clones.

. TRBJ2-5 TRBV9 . TGTGCCAGCAGCGTTCAAGCTCAAGAGACCCAGTACTTC CASSVQAQETQYF
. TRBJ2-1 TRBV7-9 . TGTGCCAGTTCGGGAGATTACAATGAGCAGTTCTTC CASSGDYNEQFF
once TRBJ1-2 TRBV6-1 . TGTGCCAGCAGTGACACAGGGAGGGGCGGCTACACCTTC CASSDTGRGGYTF
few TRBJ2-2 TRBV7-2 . TGTGCCAGCAGCATCGATACCGGGACTCCCACCGGGGAGCTGTTTTTT CASSIDTGTPTGELFF
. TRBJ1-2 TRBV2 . TGTGCCAGCAGTGCCCGACTATTAGGGGACGGCTATGGCTACACCTTC CASSARLLGDGYGYTF
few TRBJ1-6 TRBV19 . TGTGCCAGTAGTTTCTCGGGCACCTATAATTCACCCCTCCACTTT CASSFSGTYNSPLHF
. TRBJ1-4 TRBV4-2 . TGTGCCAGCAGCCAGCCCGGGACAAACCCAGAAAAACTGTTTTTT CASSQPGTNPEKLFF
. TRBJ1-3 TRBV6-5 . TGTGCCAGCAGTTACTCAGGGGCTGGAAACACCATATATTTT CASSYSGAGNTIYF
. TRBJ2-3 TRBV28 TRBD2 TGTGCCAGCAGTTTTGTCGGGGGGGGCACAGATACGCAGTATTTT CASSFVGGGTDTQYF
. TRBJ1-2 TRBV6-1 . TGTGCCAGCAGTGAGTCCTCCCTCGGAGGCTACACCTTC CASSESSLGGYTF
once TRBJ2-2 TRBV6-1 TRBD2 TGTGCCCGCAGTGGGGGTAGCGGGGGTTCTTGGGGCACCGGGGAGCTGTTTTTT CARSGGSGGSWGTGELFF
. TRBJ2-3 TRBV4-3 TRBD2 TGCGCCAGCAGCCGCCTCCTAGCGGGGAGGGCAGATACGCAGTATTTT CASSRLLAGRADTQYF
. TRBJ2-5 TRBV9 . TGTGCCAGCAGCGTATGGCGGGAGACCCAGTACTTC CASSVWRETQYF
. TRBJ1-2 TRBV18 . TGTGCCAGCTCACCGGAAGACAGACCTAACTATGGCTACACCTTC CASSPEDRPNYGYTF
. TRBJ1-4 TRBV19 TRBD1 TGTGCCAGTAGTATTGGACAGGGGGTTGAAAAACTGTTTTTT CASSIGQGVEKLFF
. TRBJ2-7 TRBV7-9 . TGCGCCAGCAGCCAAGATCTTAACAGCCCCTACGAGCAGTACTTC CASSQDLNSPYEQYF
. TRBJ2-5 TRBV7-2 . TGTGCCAGCGCTGCGGGGCACCAAGAGACCCAGTACTTC CASAAGHQETQYF
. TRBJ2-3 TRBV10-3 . TGTGCCATCAGTCCAGGGGAGCTCACAGATACGCAGTATTTT CAISPGELTDTQYF
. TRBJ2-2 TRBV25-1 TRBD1 TGTGCCAGCAGTGACTCCGGGACAGGGTTAAGGGGGGAGCTGTTTTTT CASSDSGTGLRGELFF
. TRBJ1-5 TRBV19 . TGTGCCAGTAACGACAGGTTGGAAAGGGGCAATCAGCCCCAGCATTTT CASNDRLERGNQPQHF
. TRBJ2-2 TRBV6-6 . TGTGCCAGCAGTGCGAAGGAATATACCGGGGAGCTGTTTTTT CASSAKEYTGELFF
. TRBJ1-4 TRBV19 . TGTGCCAGTAGTATAGTCGGTGAAAAACTGTTTTTT CASSIVGEKLFF
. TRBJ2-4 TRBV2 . TGTGCCAGCAGCGGAGAACGGCGTGGGGGAAACATTCAGTACTTC CASSGERRGGNIQYF
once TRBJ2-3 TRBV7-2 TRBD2 TGTGCCAGCAGCATCGGACTAGCGGGCACAGATACGCAGTATTTT CASSIGLAGTDTQYF
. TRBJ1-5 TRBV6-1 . TGTGCCAGCAGTTTCGGTTCCGGACCAAATCAGCCCCAGCATTTT CASSFGSGPNQPQHF
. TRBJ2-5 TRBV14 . TGTGCCAGCAGCCAAGGCCGCCAGGGCTTGGAGACCCAGTACTTC CASSQGRQGLETQYF
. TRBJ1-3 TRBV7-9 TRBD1 TGTGCCAGCAGACCGACAGGGGGTTCTGGAAACACCATATATTTT CASRPTGGSGNTIYF
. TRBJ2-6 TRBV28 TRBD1 TGTGCCAGCACCCAACAGGGGGCGAGGGGGGCCAACGTCCTGACTTTC CASTQQGARGANVLTF
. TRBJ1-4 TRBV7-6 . TGTGCCAGCAGCTCCTTTGAGACATCGACCCGCAAACTGTTTTTT CASSSFETSTRKLFF
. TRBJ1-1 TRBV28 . TGTGCCAGCAGTTTATCACATGAAACCACTGAAGCTTTCTTT CASSLSHETTEAFF
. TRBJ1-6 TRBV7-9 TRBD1 TGTGCCAGCAGCTTAACGTTGAGCAGGACAGGGTCGGTTCCCCTCCACTTT CASSLTLSRTGSVPLHF
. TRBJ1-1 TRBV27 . TGTGCCAGCAGGGCGGGGGGCACTGAAGCTTTCTTT CASRAGGTEAFF
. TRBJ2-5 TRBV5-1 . TGCGCCAGCAGCTTGGATCCGGGGGTGGAGACCCAGTACTTC CASSLDPGVETQYF
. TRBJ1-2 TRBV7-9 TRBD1 TGTGCCAGCAGCCCTCGGACAGGGGGCGCGGGTGGCTACACCTTC CASSPRTGGAGGYTF
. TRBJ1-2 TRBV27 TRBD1 TGTGCCAGCAGTTTATCCTCCGGGACAGGGACAAACTATGGCTACACCTTC CASSLSSGTGTNYGYTF
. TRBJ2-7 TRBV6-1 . TGTGCCAGCAGTGAAGGTGTCTCCTACGAGCAGTACTTC CASSEGVSYEQYF
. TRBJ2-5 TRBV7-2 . TGTGCCAGCAGCTTAGGGCCGAACCAAGAGACCCAGTACTTC CASSLGPNQETQYF
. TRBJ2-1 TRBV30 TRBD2 TGTGCCTGGAGGGAGCCTAGCGGCTCCCACAATGAGCAGTTCTTC CAWREPSGSHNEQFF
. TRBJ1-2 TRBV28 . TGTGCCAGCAGTGGCTACTATGGCTACACCTTC CASSGYYGYTF
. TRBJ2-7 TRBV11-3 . TGTGCCAGCAGCTCGACGACGGCCGAGCAGTACTTC CASSSTTAEQYF
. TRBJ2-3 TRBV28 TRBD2 TGTGCCAGCAGTTCTCTAGCGGGGTGGCCGGATACGCAGTATTTT CASSSLAGWPDTQYF
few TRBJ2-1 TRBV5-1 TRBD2 TGCGCCAGCAGCTCGCTGACTAGCTCCCTAAACAATGAGCAGTTCTTC CASSSLTSSLNNEQFF
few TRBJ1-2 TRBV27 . TGTGCCAGCAGTTGGGGGGCCCAGGCGGTCTATGGCTACACCTTC CASSWGAQAVYGYTF
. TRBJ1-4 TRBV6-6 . TGTGCCAGCAGTTACACGCGCACAGGCACTAATGAAAAACTGTTTTTT CASSYTRTGTNEKLFF
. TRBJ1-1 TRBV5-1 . TGCGCCAGCAGCCTCCAGGCCGCAGTGAACACTGAAGCTTTCTTT CASSLQAAVNTEAFF
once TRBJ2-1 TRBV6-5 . TGTGCCAGCAGTTACTCGGTTTCGGGGACGGATGAGCAGTTCTTC CASSYSVSGTDEQFF
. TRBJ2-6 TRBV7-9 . TGTGCCAGCAGCCACCTCGCTGGGGCCAACGTCCTGACTTTC CASSHLAGANVLTF
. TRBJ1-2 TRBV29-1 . TGCAGCGTTGAAGTTAACTATGGCTACACCTTC CSVEVNYGYTF
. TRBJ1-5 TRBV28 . TGTGCCAGCAGTCCACTAGACAGAGATCAGCCCCAGCATTTT CASSPLDRDQPQHF
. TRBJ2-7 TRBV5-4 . TGTGCCAGCAGCTTGGGCTGGCAGGGAAGTTACGAGCAGTACTTC CASSLGWQGSYEQYF
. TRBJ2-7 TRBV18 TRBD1 TGTGCCAGCACCCCGGGACAGGGAATCATGTCATCCGACGAGCAGTACTTC CASTPGQGIMSSDEQYF
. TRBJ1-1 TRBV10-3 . TGTGCCATCAGTGAGTCTGGGACTTCTGGTGAAGCTTTCTTT CAISESGTSGEAFF
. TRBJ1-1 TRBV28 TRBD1 TGTGCCAGCAGCCCACCAGGGGGAACTGAAGCTTTCTTT CASSPPGGTEAFF
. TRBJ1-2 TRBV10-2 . TGCGCCAGCAGTGAGCTGGCTGAGTATGGCTACACCTTC CASSELAEYGYTF
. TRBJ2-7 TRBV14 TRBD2 TGTGCCAGCAGCCGGGACTACCTCTACGAGCAGTACTTC CASSRDYLYEQYF
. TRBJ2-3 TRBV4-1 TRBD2 TGCGCCAGCAGCCAGGGGACTAGCGGGGGGGCCTTCCCAGATACGCAGTATTTT CASSQGTSGGAFPDTQYF
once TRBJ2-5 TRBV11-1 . TGTGCCAGCAGCCGACCGGGACAAGAGACCCAGTACTTC CASSRPGQETQYF